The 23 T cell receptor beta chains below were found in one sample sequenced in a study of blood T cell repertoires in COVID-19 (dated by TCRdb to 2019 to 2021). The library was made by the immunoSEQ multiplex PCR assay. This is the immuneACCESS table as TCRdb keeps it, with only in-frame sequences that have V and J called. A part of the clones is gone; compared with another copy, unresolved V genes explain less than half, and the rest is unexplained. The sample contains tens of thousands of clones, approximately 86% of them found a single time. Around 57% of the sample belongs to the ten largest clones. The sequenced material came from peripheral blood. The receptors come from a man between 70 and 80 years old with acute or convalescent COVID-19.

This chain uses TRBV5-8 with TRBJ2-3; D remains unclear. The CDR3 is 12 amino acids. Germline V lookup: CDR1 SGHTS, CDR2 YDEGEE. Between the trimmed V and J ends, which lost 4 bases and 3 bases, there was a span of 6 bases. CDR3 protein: CASSPRTDTQYF. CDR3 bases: TGTGCCAGCAGCCCCCGTACAGATACGCAGTATTTT.

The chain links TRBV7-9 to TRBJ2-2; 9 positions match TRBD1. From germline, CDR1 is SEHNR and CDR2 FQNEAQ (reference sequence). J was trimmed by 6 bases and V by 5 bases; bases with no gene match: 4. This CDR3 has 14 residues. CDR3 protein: CASSLHRGPGELFF. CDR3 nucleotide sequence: TGTGCCAGCAGCCTCCACAGGGGGCCCGGGGAGCTGTTTTTT. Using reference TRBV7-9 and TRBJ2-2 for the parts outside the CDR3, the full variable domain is DTGVSQNPRHKITKRGQNVTFRCDPISEHNRLYWYRQTLGQGPEFLTYFQNEAQLEKSRLLSDRFSAERPKGSFSTLEIQRTEQGDSAMYLCASSLHRGPGELFFGEGSRLTVL.

CDR3 sequence (DNA): TGTGCCAGCTTCAAAGGGGGCGGCAATCAGCCCCAGCATTTT. Translating it yields CASFKGGGNQPQHF. The chain has TRBV28 and TRBJ1-5; TRBD1 matches 7 bases. Germline V gives CDR1 MDHEN, CDR2 SYDVKM. V lost 8 bases and J lost 2; bases outside the gene matches: 6. This CDR3 has 14 amino acids.

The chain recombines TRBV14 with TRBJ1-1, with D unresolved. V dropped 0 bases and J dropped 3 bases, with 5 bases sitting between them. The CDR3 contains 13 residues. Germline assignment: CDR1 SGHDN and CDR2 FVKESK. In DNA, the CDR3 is TGTGCCAGCAGCCAAGAATCGTACACTGAAGCTTTCTTT. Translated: CASSQESYTEAFF.

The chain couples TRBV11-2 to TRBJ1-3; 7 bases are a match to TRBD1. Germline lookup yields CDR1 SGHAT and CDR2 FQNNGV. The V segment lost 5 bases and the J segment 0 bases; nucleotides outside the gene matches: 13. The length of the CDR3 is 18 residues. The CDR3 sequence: CASSTESWDRYSGNTIYF. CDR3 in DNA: TGTGCCAGCAGCACGGAAAGTTGGGACAGATACTCTGGAAACACCATATATTTT.

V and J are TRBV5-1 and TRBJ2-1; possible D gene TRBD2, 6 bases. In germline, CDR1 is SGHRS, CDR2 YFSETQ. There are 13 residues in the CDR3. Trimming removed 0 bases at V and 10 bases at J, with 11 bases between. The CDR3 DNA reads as TGCGCCAGCAGCTTGGTGGGAGGCCGAGAGCAGTTCTTC. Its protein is CASSLVGGREQFF.

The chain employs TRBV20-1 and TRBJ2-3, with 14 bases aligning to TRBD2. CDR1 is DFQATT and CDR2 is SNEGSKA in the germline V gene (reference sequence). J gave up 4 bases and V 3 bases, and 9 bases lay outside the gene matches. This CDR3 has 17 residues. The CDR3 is CSASPGLAGASSDTQYF. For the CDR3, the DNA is TGCAGTGCTAGTCCGGGACTAGCGGGAGCTTCTTCAGATACGCAGTATTTT.

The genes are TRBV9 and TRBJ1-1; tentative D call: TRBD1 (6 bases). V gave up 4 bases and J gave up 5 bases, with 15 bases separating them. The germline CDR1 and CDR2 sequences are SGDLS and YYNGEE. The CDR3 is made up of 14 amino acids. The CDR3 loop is CASSLLNRETEAFF. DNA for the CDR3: TGTGCCAGCAGCCTCCTCAACAGGGAAACTGAAGCTTTCTTT.

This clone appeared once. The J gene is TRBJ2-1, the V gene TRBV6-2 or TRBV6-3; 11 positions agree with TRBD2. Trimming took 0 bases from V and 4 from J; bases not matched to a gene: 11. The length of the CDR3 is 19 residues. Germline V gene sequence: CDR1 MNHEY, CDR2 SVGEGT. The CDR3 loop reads CASSYSMGLAETRYNEQFF. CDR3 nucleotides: TGTGCCAGCAGTTACTCGATGGGACTAGCGGAAACGAGGTACAATGAGCAGTTCTTC.

This chain's CDR3 is CASSLSGGGPQETQYF. The CDR3 DNA follows: TGCGCCAGCAGCTTAAGTGGCGGGGGACCCCAAGAGACCCAGTACTTC. J is TRBJ2-5 and V is TRBV5-1; 7 nucleotides agree with TRBD2. CDR3 length equals 16 residues. Germline V CDR1 and CDR2: SGHRS, YFSETQ. J gave up 1 base and V 2 bases, and 8 bases lay outside the gene matches. The whole variable domain, filled in from reference TRBV5-1 and TRBJ2-5, reads KAGVTQTPRYLIKTRGQQVTLSCSPISGHRSVSWYQQTPGQGLQFLFEYFSETQRNKGNFPGRFSGRQFSNSRSEMNVSTLELGDSALYLCASSLSGGGPQETQYFGPGTRLLVL.

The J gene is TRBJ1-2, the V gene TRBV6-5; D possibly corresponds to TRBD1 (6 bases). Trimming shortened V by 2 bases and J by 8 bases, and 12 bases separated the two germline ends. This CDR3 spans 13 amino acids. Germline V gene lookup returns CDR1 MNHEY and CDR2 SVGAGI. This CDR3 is CASSYGGPRGYTF. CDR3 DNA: TGTGCCAGCAGTTACGGGGGCCCTCGGGGCTACACCTTC.

CDR3 DNA sequence: TGTGCCAGCAGCCCAGGGACAGGGGACAATCAGCCCCAGCATTTT. Its protein is CASSPGTGDNQPQHF. The genes are TRBV5-6 and TRBJ1-5, with 10 bases identical to TRBD1. Germline V gives CDR1 SGHDT, CDR2 YYEEEE. The CDR3 runs 15 residues. The V segment lost 4 bases and the J segment 3 bases; nucleotides outside the gene matches: 4.

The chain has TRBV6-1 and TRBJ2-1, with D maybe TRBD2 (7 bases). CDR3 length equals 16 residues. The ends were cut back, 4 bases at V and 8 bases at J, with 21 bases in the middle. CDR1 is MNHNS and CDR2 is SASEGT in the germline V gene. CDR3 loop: CASSVLGGGNLDEQFF. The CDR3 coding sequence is TGTGCCAGCAGTGTGCTTGGGGGGGGCAACCTCGATGAGCAGTTCTTC.

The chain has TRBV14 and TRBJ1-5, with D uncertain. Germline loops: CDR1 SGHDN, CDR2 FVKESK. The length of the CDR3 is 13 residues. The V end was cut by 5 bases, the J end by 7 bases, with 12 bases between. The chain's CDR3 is CASSTRSGQPQHF. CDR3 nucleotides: TGTGCCAGCAGCACCCGTTCAGGACAGCCCCAGCATTTT.

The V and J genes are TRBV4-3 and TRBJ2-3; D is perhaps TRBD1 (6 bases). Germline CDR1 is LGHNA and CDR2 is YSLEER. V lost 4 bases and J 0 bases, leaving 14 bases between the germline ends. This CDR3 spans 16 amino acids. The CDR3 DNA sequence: TGCGCCAGCAGCCCTCGGGACAAATCTAGCACAGATACGCAGTATTTT. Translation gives CASSPRDKSSTDTQYF.

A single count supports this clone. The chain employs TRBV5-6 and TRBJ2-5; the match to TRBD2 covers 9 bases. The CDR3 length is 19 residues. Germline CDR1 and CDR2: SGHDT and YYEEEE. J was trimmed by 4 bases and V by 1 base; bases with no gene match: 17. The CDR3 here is CASSLLASGDLARGETQYF. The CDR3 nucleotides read TGTGCCAGCAGCTTGTTGGCTAGCGGGGACCTTGCGAGGGGAGAGACCCAGTACTTC. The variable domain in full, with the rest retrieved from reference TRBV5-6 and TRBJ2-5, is DAGVTQSPTHLIKTRGQQVTLRCSPKSGHDTVSWYQQALGQGPQFIFQYYEEEERQRGNFPDRFSGHQFPNYSSELNVNALLLGDSALYLCASSLLASGDLARGETQYFGPGTRLLVL.

The CDR3 nucleotides are TGTGCCAGTAGTTCCCCCTTGGGCGGGGGAACTAATGAAAAACTGTTTTTT. Translated, it gives CASSSPLGGGTNEKLFF. V usage is TRBV19 and J usage is TRBJ1-4, with D possibly TRBD1 on 5 matching bases. The CDR3 has 17 amino acids. The V gene lost 5 bases and the J gene lost 1 base, with 17 bases spanning the gap. Germline V gene lookup returns CDR1 LNHDA and CDR2 SQIVND (reference sequence).

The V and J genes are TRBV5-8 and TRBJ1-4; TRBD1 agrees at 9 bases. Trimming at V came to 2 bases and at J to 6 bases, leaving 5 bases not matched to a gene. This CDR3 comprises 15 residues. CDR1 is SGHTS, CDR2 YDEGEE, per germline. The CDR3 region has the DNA TGTGCCAGCAGCTTACTACGGACAGGGGATGAAAAACTGTTTTTT. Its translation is CASSLLRTGDEKLFF. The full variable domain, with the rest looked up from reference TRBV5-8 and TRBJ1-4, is EAGVTQSPTHLIKTRGQQATLRCSPISGHTSVYWYQQALGLGLQFLLWYDEGEERNRGNFPPRFSGRQFPNYSSELNVNALELEDSALYLCASSLLRTGDEKLFFGSGTQLSVL.

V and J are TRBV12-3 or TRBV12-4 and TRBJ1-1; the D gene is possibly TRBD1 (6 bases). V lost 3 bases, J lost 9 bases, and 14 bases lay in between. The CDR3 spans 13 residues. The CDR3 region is CASSFQGIEKAFF. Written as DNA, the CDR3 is TGTGCCAGCAGTTTCCAGGGGATAGAGAAAGCTTTCTTT.

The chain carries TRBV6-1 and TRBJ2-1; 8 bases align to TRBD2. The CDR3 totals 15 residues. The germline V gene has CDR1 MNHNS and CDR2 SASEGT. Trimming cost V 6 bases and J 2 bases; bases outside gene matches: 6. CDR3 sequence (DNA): TGTGCCAGCAGGGGGGCGGGGGGACCCTACAATGAGCAGTTCTTC. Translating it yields CASRGAGGPYNEQFF.

CDR3 sequence reads: CASSPDRGPYGYTF. CDR3 nucleotides: TGTGCCAGCAGCCCGGACAGGGGGCCTTATGGCTACACCTTC. The genes are TRBV7-2 and TRBJ1-2; 11 nucleotides match TRBD1. The length of the CDR3 is 14 residues. Losses at the gene ends were 5 bases for V and 5 bases for J; bases not matched to a gene: 4. Germline lookup yields CDR1 SGHTA and CDR2 FQGNSA.

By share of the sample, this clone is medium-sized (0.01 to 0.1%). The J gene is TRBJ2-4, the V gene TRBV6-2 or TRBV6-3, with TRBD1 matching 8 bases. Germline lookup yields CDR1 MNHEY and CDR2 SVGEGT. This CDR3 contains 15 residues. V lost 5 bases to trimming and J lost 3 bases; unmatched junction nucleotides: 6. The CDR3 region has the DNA TGTGCCAGCAGTGACCCACAGGGGGTCAAAAACATTCAGTACTTC. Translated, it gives CASSDPQGVKNIQYF.

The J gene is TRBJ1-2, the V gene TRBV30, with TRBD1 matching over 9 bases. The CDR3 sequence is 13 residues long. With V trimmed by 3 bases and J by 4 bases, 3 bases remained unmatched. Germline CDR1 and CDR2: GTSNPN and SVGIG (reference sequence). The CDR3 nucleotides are TGTGCCTGGAGCGGGACAGGGCTCTATGGCTACACCTTC. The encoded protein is CAWSGTGLYGYTF.